The TCR beta chain described here comes from a study of CD4 T cells in relation to SARS-CoV-2 and coronaviruses. For the study at large: Median patient age was approximately 40 years, spanning 21 to 72 years.

The study's findings and limits: Memory recall responses, not primary responses primed in culture, are what the assay detects.

Produced via immunoSEQ multiplex PCR; TCRdb's table is partial and in-frame only. The sample lists around 12,000 clones, around 86% occurring once. The CDR3 spans 14 residues. Between the trimmed V and J ends, which lost 0 bases and 1 base, there was a span of 6 bases. Germline V lookup: CDR1 MNHEY, CDR2 SVGAGI. As to this clone: Its antigen is undetermined.

Naive and memory CD4+ T cells came from enriched cryopreserved PBMCs. The chain carries TRBV6-5 and TRBJ1-2; no firm D call. Sequencing input: naive CD4+ T cells from PBMCs. Specified subset: naive CD4+ T cells isolated by negative enrichment. This receptor was taken from an adult with COVID-19. The DNA for the CDR3 is TGTGCCAGCAGTTACTCGGATTATAACTATGGCTACACCTTC. As protein: CASSYSDYNYGYTF.